What follows are 9 T cell receptor beta chains derived from one specimen sequenced in a study of shared T cell receptors in the human thymus. Generated by immunoSEQ multiplex PCR, the TCRdb table keeps only in-frame clones and is missing some. The sample includes over 450,000 clones, about 84% of them seen just once. These data were likewise used in another study, on human thymus T cells.

What was sequenced was thymocytes. These receptor sequences come from a boy younger than two with a congenital heart defect.

This chain uses TRBV5-1 with TRBJ2-7, with a weak D call TRBD1 (5 bases). Trimming took off 3 bases at V and 3 bases at J, with 19 bases between the two ends. The germline V gene encodes CDR1 SGHRS and CDR2 YFSETQ. The CDR3 is 16 residues long. The CDR3 DNA is TGCGCCAGCAGCTCCGCTTTTGCAGGGAAAGGCTACGAGCAGTACTTC. It is translated as CASSSAFAGKGYEQYF.

This chain connects TRBV6-1 to TRBJ2-7; maybe TRBD1 (5 bases). The CDR3 runs to 12 residues. Germline V gene data show CDR1 as MNHNS and CDR2 as SASEGT. The V and J ends lost 7 bases and 3 bases respectively, with 10 bases between them. The CDR3 reads CASMGRLYEQYF. CDR3 bases: TGTGCCAGCATGGGGCGTCTCTACGAGCAGTACTTC.

The J gene is TRBJ2-5, the V gene TRBV11-3, with no clear D. CDR3 length equals 14 residues. Per the germline V gene, CDR1 is SGHNT and CDR2 is YENEEA. Trimming took 3 bases from V and 2 from J, leaving 10 bases between them. The CDR3 nucleotides read TGTGCCAGCAGCTTTGGAGACGGGCAAGAGACCCAGTACTTC. It yields the protein CASSFGDGQETQYF.

The genes are TRBV27 and TRBJ2-3; 7 nucleotides agree with TRBD2. CDR1 and CDR2 from the germline V gene are MNHEY and SMNVEV (reference sequence). This CDR3 is 16 amino acids long. V was clipped by 1 base and J by 3 bases; unmatched bases: 7. The chain's CDR3 is CASSLLVGRGTDTQYF. The CDR3 coding sequence is TGTGCCAGCAGTTTATTAGTGGGGAGGGGAACAGATACGCAGTATTTT.

The J gene is TRBJ1-1, the V gene TRBV7-9, with 7 bases matching TRBD1. The length of the CDR3 is 14 residues. With 5 bases clipped from V and 3 bases from J, the junction kept 6 bases outside the gene matches. The germline V gene has CDR1 SEHNR and CDR2 FQNEAQ (reference sequence). The DNA of the CDR3 is TGTGCCAGCAGCCTACAGGGGAAGGACACTGAAGCTTTCTTT. Protein product: CASSLQGKDTEAFF.

The rearrangement links TRBV5-6 to TRBJ1-4; TRBD1 is a possible D gene (6 bases). Looked up from germline, CDR1 is SGHDT and CDR2 is YYEEEE. This CDR3 is built from 16 residues. V was shortened by 10 bases and J by 0 bases, with 19 bases between the two germline ends. The CDR3 spells CALHLRGGPTNEKLFF. The CDR3 bases are TGTGCCTTACACCTAAGGGGGGGTCCAACTAATGAAAAACTGTTTTTT.

V gene TRBV6-5 combines with J gene TRBJ2-4; 10 positions match TRBD2. CDR1 is MNHEY, CDR2 SVGAGI, per germline. This CDR3 is built from 14 residues. The V gene end was trimmed by 5 bases and the J gene end by 8 bases; junction bases not matched to a gene: 6. CDR3: CASSAGLAIHIQYF. The CDR3 DNA reads as TGTGCCAGCAGTGCGGGACTAGCGATTCACATTCAGTACTTC.

This rearrangement joins TRBV4-1 to TRBJ1-2; the match to TRBD1 covers 7 bases. The germline CDR1 and CDR2 sequences are MGHRA and YSYEKL. Trimming at V came to 3 bases and at J to 5 bases, leaving 9 bases not matched to a gene. CDR3 size: 15 residues. The chain's CDR3 is CASSHRTGWEYGYTF. CDR3 bases: TGCGCCAGCAGCCACAGGACAGGATGGGAGTATGGCTACACCTTC.

DNA of the CDR3: TGTGCCAGCAGTCCCGGGGGGGCCTACGAGCAGTACTTC. Translated, it gives CASSPGGAYEQYF. The chain is built from TRBV27 and TRBJ2-7; 8 nucleotides agree with TRBD2. The ends lost 5 bases at V and 2 bases at J; junction bases unmatched: 2. Germline CDR1 is MNHEY and CDR2 is SMNVEV (reference sequence). CDR3 length: 13 amino acids.